This is a list of T cell receptor beta chains from one sample in a study of identical twins. MiXCR, applied by TCRdb to the 5' RACE reads, yields one record per CDR3 protein. The sample includes approximately 700,000 distinct CDR3 sequences, roughly 6% of them seen just once. Sequenced material: naive T cells sorted from blood. These receptors all stem from a man younger than 30 in good health. Each CDR3 is given without its conserved first and last residue. The size of a clone is reported for some rows only, either as once, few or many, or as a class for expanded clones.

v_call	clone_size	j_call	cdr3_aa
TRBV11-3	NA	TRBJ2-2	ASSRPGNTGELF
TRBV7-2	many	TRBJ2-1	ASSSRIGGEQF
TRBV4-3	many	TRBJ2-4	ASSPGGSGTDIQY
TRBV20-1	many	TRBJ1-4	SATGPPNEKLF
TRBV20-1	NA	TRBJ1-4	SAREATTNEKLF
TRBV6-2/TRBV6-3	many	TRBJ2-7	ASSYSSRYEQY
TRBV2	few	TRBJ2-1	ASHSRTSGSSGQF
TRBV7-9	NA	TRBJ1-4	ASSPDWQYNEKLF
TRBV5-1	few	TRBJ2-5	ASSLEVAGRKTQY
TRBV7-6	many	TRBJ2-3	ASSLARGKAGDTQY
TRBV25-1	few	TRBJ1-6	ASSESTRGNSPLH
TRBV5-1	many	TRBJ1-3	ASGTTGADSTIY
TRBV10-3	many	TRBJ2-3	AISDNPGLPTDTQY
TRBV24-1	few	TRBJ2-3	ATSDPTGYGTDTQY
TRBV10-3	many	TRBJ1-4	AISERVPSQGRPNEKLF
TRBV28	few	TRBJ2-4	ASSYGTSGAENIQY
TRBV15	many	TRBJ2-3	ATSRSWAGADTQY
TRBV6-2/TRBV6-3	few	TRBJ2-2	ASSFLGSSGHHRNTGELF
TRBV27	many	TRBJ2-1	ASSLAVDHNEQF
TRBV14	few	TRBJ2-5	ASSLGTARMETQY
TRBV7-8	NA	TRBJ2-3	ASSSLRPGAVLTTDTQY
TRBV6-2/TRBV6-3	NA	TRBJ2-7	ASSYGLLEQY
TRBV7-2	few	TRBJ2-3	ASSYPKSGTQY
TRBV6-1	few	TRBJ1-1	ASRIQGGTEAF
TRBV25-1	many	TRBJ2-5	ASSDRETQY
TRBV5-1	many	TRBJ1-6	ASSQGDRRYNSPLH